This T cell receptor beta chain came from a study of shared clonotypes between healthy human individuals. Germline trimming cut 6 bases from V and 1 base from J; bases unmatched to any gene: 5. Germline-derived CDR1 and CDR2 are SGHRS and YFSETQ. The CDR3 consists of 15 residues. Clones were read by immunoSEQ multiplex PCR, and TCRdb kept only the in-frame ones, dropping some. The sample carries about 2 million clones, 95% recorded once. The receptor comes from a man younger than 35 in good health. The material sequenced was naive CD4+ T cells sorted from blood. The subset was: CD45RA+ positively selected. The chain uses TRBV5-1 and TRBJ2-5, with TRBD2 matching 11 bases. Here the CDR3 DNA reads TGCGCCAGCACGCCTAGCGGGAGGCTCCAAGAGACCCAGTACTTC. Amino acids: CASTPSGRLQETQYF.